Listed below are T cell receptor beta chains from one sample, sequenced in a study of cytomegalovirus exposure and HLA in healthy donors. The repertoire was sequenced with immunoSEQ multiplex PCR; TCRdb's copy has only in-frame clones and lacks some. The data hold 150,000 or so clones, with 75% observed a single time. What was sequenced was PBMCs. All receptors come from a woman aged 40 to 50 in good health and CMV-seropositive. Both conserved end residues are part of each CDR3. The D gene is left open where the match is weak. A row's size may be missing; if present it is once, few, many or a size class.

>NA|NA|TRBJ2-5|TRBV19
CASTPAGRDREETQYF
TGTGCCAGTACACCCGCGGGGCGGGACAGAGAGGAGACCCAGTACTTC
>NA|TRBD1|TRBJ2-6|TRBV7-2
CASSLVRTGSSGANVLTF
TGTGCCAGCAGCCTAGTGCGGACAGGAAGCTCTGGGGCCAACGTCCTGACTTTC
>once|TRBD1|TRBJ1-4|TRBV7-9
CASSGTGGGQEKLFF
TGTGCCAGCAGCGGGACAGGGGGCGGGCAGGAAAAACTGTTTTTT
>few|NA|TRBJ2-7|TRBV28
CASSFISGSGKDEQYF
TGTGCCAGCAGTTTTATATCGGGATCGGGTAAGGACGAGCAGTACTTC
>NA|NA|TRBJ2-7|TRBV29-1
CSVTGQRSSYEQYF
TGCAGCGTTACAGGACAGCGGAGCTCCTACGAGCAGTACTTC
>NA|TRBD1|TRBJ2-7|TRBV6-5
CASTGLGTGDEQYF
TGTGCCAGCACCGGACTTGGGACAGGGGACGAGCAGTACTTC
>NA|NA|TRBJ1-2|TRBV2
CASSEGLFGYTF
TGTGCCAGCAGTGAGGGACTTTTTGGCTACACCTTC
>NA|TRBD2|TRBJ2-4|TRBV29-1
CSVFSGRALAKNIQYF
TGCAGCGTTTTTAGCGGGAGGGCCCTAGCCAAAAACATTCAGTACTTC
>NA|NA|TRBJ2-3|TRBV7-9
CATKPTGDTQYF
TGTGCCACCAAGCCGACGGGAGATACGCAGTATTTT
>NA|NA|TRBJ2-5|TRBV19
CASSFGSWLKETQYF
TGTGCCAGTAGTTTTGGTAGCTGGCTGAAAGAGACCCAGTACTTC
>few|NA|TRBJ1-1|TRBV5-5
CASSLVAGANTEAFF
TGTGCCAGCAGCTTGGTGGCAGGGGCGAACACTGAAGCTTTCTTT
>NA|TRBD2|TRBJ2-7|TRBV27
CASSLGLAGYEQYF
TGTGCCAGCAGTTTAGGACTAGCCGGATACGAGCAGTACTTC
>NA|NA|TRBJ2-2|TRBV28
CATYRQNTGELFF
TGTGCCACCTACAGACAGAACACCGGGGAGCTGTTTTTT
>few|NA|TRBJ2-7|TRBV4-3
CASSQRQNLYEQYF
TGCGCCAGCAGCCAACGACAGAACCTCTACGAGCAGTACTTC
>NA|NA|TRBJ2-2|TRBV10-2
CASSEPTKPTGELFF
TGCGCCAGCAGTGAGCCGACTAAACCGACCGGGGAGCTGTTTTTT
>NA|NA|TRBJ1-1|TRBV19
CAVRRGPTNTEAFF
TGTGCCGTACGTAGGGGCCCGACGAACACTGAAGCTTTCTTT
>NA|TRBD2|TRBJ2-7|TRBV28
CASSRTSGLYEQYF
TGTGCCAGCAGCCGGACTAGCGGCCTCTACGAGCAGTACTTC
>NA|TRBD2|TRBJ2-1|TRBV10-3
CAISRRLAGGPDNEQFF
TGTGCCATCAGTCGGAGACTAGCGGGAGGGCCCGACAATGAGCAGTTCTTC
>NA|NA|TRBJ1-2|TRBV19
CASSIGAGAYGYTF
TGTGCCAGTAGTATAGGGGCAGGGGCCTATGGCTACACCTTC
>few|TRBD2|TRBJ2-2|TRBV7-2
CASSWTSANTGELFF
TGTGCCAGCAGCTGGACTAGCGCGAACACCGGGGAGCTGTTTTTT
>NA|TRBD1|TRBJ1-4|TRBV7-2
CASSLGTGINEKLFF
TGTGCCAGCAGCTTAGGGACAGGCATAAATGAAAAACTGTTTTTT
>few|NA|TRBJ2-1|TRBV11-2
CASSLGLVQFF
TGTGCCAGCAGCTTGGGGCTAGTCCAGTTCTTC
>many|TRBD2|TRBJ2-1|TRBV28
CASSPLATLLRPEQFF
TGTGCCAGCAGTCCACTAGCGACCTTATTGAGGCCTGAGCAGTTCTTC
>NA|TRBD1|TRBJ1-3|TRBV7-2
CASSGRTGALSGNTIYF
TGTGCCAGCAGCGGTAGGACAGGGGCCCTCTCTGGAAACACCATATATTTT
>NA|TRBD1|TRBJ1-1|TRBV28
CASIHRGTEAFF
TGTGCCAGCATTCACAGGGGAACTGAAGCTTTCTTT
>NA|NA|TRBJ2-7|TRBV5-1
CASSLVAGSDEQYF
TGCGCCAGCAGCTTGGTGGCGGGTAGCGACGAGCAGTACTTC
>NA|NA|TRBJ1-6|TRBV7-9
CASSPAGWNSPLHF
TGTGCCAGCAGCCCCGCCGGGTGGAATTCACCCCTCCACTTT
>NA|NA|TRBJ1-1|TRBV28
CASRDHRDTEAFF
TGTGCCAGCAGGGACCACAGGGACACTGAAGCTTTCTTT
>NA|NA|TRBJ2-7|TRBV21-1
CATLPKCVPRGDEQYF
TGTGCCACCCTCCCCAAGTGCGTCCCCCGGGGGGACGAGCAGTACTTC
>NA|NA|TRBJ2-5|TRBV18
CASSPTPRETQYF
TGTGCCAGCTCACCTACACCGCGGGAGACCCAGTACTTC
>NA|TRBD2|TRBJ2-1|TRBV5-1
CASTLVGLAGGNEQFF
TGCGCCAGCACCCTTGTGGGACTAGCGGGAGGAAATGAGCAGTTCTTC